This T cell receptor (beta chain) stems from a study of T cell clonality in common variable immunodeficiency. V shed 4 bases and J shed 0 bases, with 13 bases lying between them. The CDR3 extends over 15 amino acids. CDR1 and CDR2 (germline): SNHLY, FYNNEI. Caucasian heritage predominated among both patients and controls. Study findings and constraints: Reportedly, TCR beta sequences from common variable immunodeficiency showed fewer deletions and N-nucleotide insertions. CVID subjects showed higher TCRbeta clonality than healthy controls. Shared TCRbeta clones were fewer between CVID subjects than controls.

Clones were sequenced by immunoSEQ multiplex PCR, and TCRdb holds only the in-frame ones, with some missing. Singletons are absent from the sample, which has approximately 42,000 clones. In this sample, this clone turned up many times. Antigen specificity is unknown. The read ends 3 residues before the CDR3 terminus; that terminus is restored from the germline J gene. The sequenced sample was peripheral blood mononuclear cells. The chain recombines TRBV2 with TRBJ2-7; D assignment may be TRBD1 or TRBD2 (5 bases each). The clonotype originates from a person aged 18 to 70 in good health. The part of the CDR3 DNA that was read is TGTGCCAGCAGTGGATGGTCAGGGAGCTCCTACGAG. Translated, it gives CASSGWSGSSYE. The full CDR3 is CASSGWSGSSYEQYF.